The 5 T cell receptor beta chains presented below share a single source sample, sequenced in a study of sequential checkpoint blockade in melanoma. Treatment given: randomized to nivolumab then ipilimumab (arm A) or the reverse (arm B). Profiled with immunoSEQ multiplex PCR; TCRdb holds only in-frame clones, not every one. The table has some 21,000 clones, 82% seen once. The starting material was CD8+ T cells sorted from blood (inferred from file names), obtained from a patient given nivolumab and ipilimumab in sequence. These TCRs come from a human donor with melanoma.

The chain uses TRBV5-5 and TRBJ2-5; TRBD2 aligns across 8 bases. Trimming removed 0 bases from V and 3 bases from J; junction bases left unmatched: 1. This CDR3 has 14 amino acids. Looked up from germline, CDR1 is SGHKS and CDR2 is YYEKEE (reference sequence). In nucleotides, the CDR3 is TGTGCCAGCAGCTTGGACGGGGGGGAAGAGACCCAGTACTTC. This sequence encodes CASSLDGGEETQYF.

V gene TRBV15 combines with J gene TRBJ2-2; 8 nucleotides agree with TRBD1. Germline-derived CDR1 and CDR2 are LNHNV and YYDKDF (reference sequence). This CDR3 region has 17 residues. After removal of 0 bases from V and 0 bases from J, the junction contained 3 bases not matched to a gene. CDR3 sequence reads: CATSRDSGGTNTGELFF. CDR3 in DNA: TGTGCCACCAGCAGAGATTCAGGGGGCACGAACACCGGGGAGCTGTTTTTT.

The chain has TRBV30 and TRBJ1-5, with D possibly matching TRBD1 (6 bases). The CDR3 length is 14 residues. V lost 4 bases, J lost 7 bases, and 17 bases lay in between. The V gene's germline CDR1 is GTSNPN and CDR2 SVGIG (reference sequence). CDR3 loop: CAWTPQTGRQPQHF. The CDR3 nucleotides are TGTGCCTGGACCCCCCAAACAGGGCGCCAGCCCCAGCATTTT. The whole variable domain, remainder taken from reference TRBV30 and TRBJ1-5, is SQTIHQWPATLVQPVGSPLSLECTVEGTSNPNLYWYRQAAGRGLQLLFYSVGIGQISSEVPQNLSASRPQDRQFILSSKKLLLSDSGFYLCAWTPQTGRQPQHFGDGTRLSIL.

For the CDR3, the DNA is TGTGCCAGCAGCTTAGTTTCCGGACTAGCATACGAGCAGTACTTC. Translation gives CASSLVSGLAYEQYF. This rearrangement joins TRBV7-9 to TRBJ2-7; 8 nucleotides align to TRBD2. CDR1 and CDR2 (germline): SEHNR, FQNEAQ (reference sequence). The CDR3 totals 15 residues. V was clipped by 1 base and J by 4 bases; unmatched bases: 6.

The table lists this clone with a few counts. The chain couples TRBV28 to TRBJ1-5; no clear D. The germline V and J ends were trimmed by 4 bases and 6 bases, with 16 bases remaining between them. Germline values: CDR1 MDHEN, CDR2 SYDVKM. The CDR3 totals 15 residues. Here the CDR3 reads CASSSPRGDSQPQHF. The CDR3 region has the DNA TGTGCCAGCAGTTCTCCTCGGGGAGATAGTCAGCCCCAGCATTTT.